The clone carrying this TCR beta chain appeared a few times. Its antigen is undetermined. The CDR3 consists of 15 residues. V lost 1 base, J lost 5 bases, and 16 bases lay in between. The germline V gene encodes CDR1 GTSNPN and CDR2 SVGIG (reference sequence). These data are taken from a study of identical twins. TCRdb called the 5' RACE reads again in MiXCR, with one record for every CDR3 protein. Among more than 650,000 distinct CDR3 sequences listed, around 6% were seen once. Study-wide findings and caveats: Among out-of-frame alpha sequences shared by twins, low generation probability occurred in excess.

Specimen: naive T cells sorted from blood. The sequence was obtained from a young man in good health. J is TRBJ2-3 and V is TRBV30, with D possibly matching TRBD1 (5 bases). The DNA for the CDR3 is TGTGCCTGGAGTGCCCAACAGGAGTTGCGAGATACGCAGTATTTT. Translated, it gives CAWSAQQELRDTQYF. The variable domain in full, with the rest retrieved from reference TRBV30 and TRBJ2-3, is SQTIHQWPATLVQPVGSPLSLECTVEGTSNPNLYWYRQAAGRGLQLLFYSVGIGQISSEVPQNLSASRPQDRQFILSSKKLLLSDSGFYLCAWSAQQELRDTQYFGPGTRLTVL.